The clone carrying this TCR beta chain was detected many times. The antigen is unknown. V dropped 5 bases and J dropped 6 bases, with 11 bases sitting between them. CDR3 length: 12 amino acids. Germline loops: CDR1 MNHEY, CDR2 SMNVEV (reference sequence). These data originate in a study of response to subunit inactivated influenza vaccine. Study-level results: A suggestion made by the authors is that each seasonal influenza vaccination recruits few new T cells.

TCRdb used MiXCR to reprocess the RT-PCR reads, holding one entry per CDR3 protein. The table has around 750,000 distinct CDR3 sequences, approximately 22% seen once. The chain joins TRBV27 to TRBJ2-7, with D perhaps TRBD1 (6 bases). The input for sequencing was PBMCs from blood, taken more than 4 days after vaccination. The clonotype originates from a man in his forties or fifties who received an inactivated influenza vaccine. The DNA for the CDR3 is TGTGCCAGCAGTATTCAGGGGACCGAGCAGTACTTC. Its protein product is CASSIQGTEQYF.